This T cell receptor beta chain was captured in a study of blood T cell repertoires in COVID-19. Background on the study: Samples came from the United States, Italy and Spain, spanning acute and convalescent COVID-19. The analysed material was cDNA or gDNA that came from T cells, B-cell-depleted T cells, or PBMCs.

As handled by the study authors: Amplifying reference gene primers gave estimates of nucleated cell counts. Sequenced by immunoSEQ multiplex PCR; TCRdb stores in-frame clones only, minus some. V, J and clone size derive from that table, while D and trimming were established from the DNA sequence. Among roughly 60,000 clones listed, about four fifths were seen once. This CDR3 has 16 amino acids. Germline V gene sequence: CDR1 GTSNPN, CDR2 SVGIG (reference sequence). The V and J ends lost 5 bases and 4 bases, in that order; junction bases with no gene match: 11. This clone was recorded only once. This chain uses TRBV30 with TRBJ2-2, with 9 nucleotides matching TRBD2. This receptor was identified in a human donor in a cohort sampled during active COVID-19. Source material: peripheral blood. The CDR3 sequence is CAWGRGGRVGTGELFF. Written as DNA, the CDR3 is TGTGCCTGGGGACGGGGCGGGAGGGTTGGCACCGGGGAGCTGTTTTTT. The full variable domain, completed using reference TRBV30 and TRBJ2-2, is SQTIHQWPATLVQPVGSPLSLECTVEGTSNPNLYWYRQAAGRGLQLLFYSVGIGQISSEVPQNLSASRPQDRQFILSSKKLLLSDSGFYLCAWGRGGRVGTGELFFGEGSRLTVL.